This passage covers 22 T cell receptor beta chains from one sample sequenced in a study of cytomegalovirus exposure and HLA in healthy donors. 13 Jbeta primers and 60 Vbeta primers were used for the PCR. The protocol was immunoSEQ multiplex PCR, while the TCRdb copy is restricted to in-frame clones and leaves out a portion. The sample comprises 150,000 to 200,000 clones, around three quarters of which are singletons, and about 1.9% rests with the top ten. The sequencing input was PBMCs. These receptors all come from a woman in her 30s in good health and CMV-seropositive.

This clone was recorded a few times. This chain connects TRBV7-2 to TRBJ1-5; unclear D gene. Germline V gene sequence: CDR1 SGHTA, CDR2 FQGNSA. Trimming pared 3 bases from V and 3 bases from J, leaving 12 bases between. This CDR3 has 15 residues. The CDR3 region has the DNA TGTGCCAGCAGCTTCCAGGTGGAAAACAATCAGCCCCAGCATTTT. As protein: CASSFQVENNQPQHF.

This chain uses TRBV18 with TRBJ2-2; 7 nucleotides line up with TRBD1. This CDR3 comprises 16 residues. Germline assignment: CDR1 KGHSH and CDR2 LQKENI. The J segment lost 4 bases and the V segment lost 3 bases, leaving 8 bases of the junction unmatched. DNA of the CDR3: TGTGCCAGCTCACCTCAACAGGGGAGAGGCACCGGGGAGCTGTTTTTT. Encoded protein: CASSPQQGRGTGELFF.

J is TRBJ2-5 and V is TRBV6-5, with D possibly being TRBD1 (5 bases). With 4 bases removed from V and 11 bases from J, the gap between germline ends came to 17 bases. This CDR3 has 13 amino acids. The germline gives CDR1 MNHEY, CDR2 SVGAGI. The CDR3 sequence is CASSFQQSGKQYF. CDR3 coding DNA: TGTGCCAGCAGTTTTCAACAATCAGGGAAGCAGTACTTC.

The chain links TRBV19 to TRBJ1-5; TRBD1 might be the D (5 bases). Germline CDR1 LNHDA, CDR2 SQIVND (reference sequence). CDR3 length equals 16 residues. V dropped 7 bases and J dropped 3 bases, with 19 bases sitting between them. The CDR3 DNA reads as TGTGCCAGTACCTCAAGAGACAGCGCTATCAATCAGCCCCAGCATTTT. Its translation is CASTSRDSAINQPQHF.

The chain has TRBV18 and TRBJ1-1, with a weak D call TRBD1 (5 bases). This CDR3 comprises 15 residues. The germline V gene has CDR1 KGHSH and CDR2 LQKENI. Trimming took off 2 bases at V and 1 base at J, with 11 bases between the two ends. DNA of the CDR3: TGTGCCAGCTCACCAGGACACCGCACGAACACTGAAGCTTTCTTT. Translation: CASSPGHRTNTEAFF.

The chain uses TRBV5-4 and TRBJ2-7, with D unclear. V was cut by 1 base and J by 2 bases, with 16 bases left in between. This CDR3 comprises 16 residues. Per germline, CDR1 SGHNT and CDR2 YYREEE (reference sequence). The CDR3 spells CASSLFPRGVAYEQYF. The CDR3 DNA reads as TGTGCCAGCAGCTTGTTCCCCAGAGGTGTAGCCTACGAGCAGTACTTC. Full variable domain (remainder filled in from reference TRBV5-4 and TRBJ2-7): ETGVTQSPTHLIKTRGQQVTLRCSSQSGHNTVSWYQQALGQGPQFIFQYYREEENGRGNFPPRFSGLQFPNYSSELNVNALELDDSALYLCASSLFPRGVAYEQYFGPGTRLTVT.

The rearrangement uses TRBV7-9 and TRBJ1-4; the D is unclear. V lost 0 bases and J lost 8, with 4 bases in between. CDR3 length equals 12 residues. Germline V gives CDR1 SEHNR, CDR2 FQNEAQ (reference sequence). Here the CDR3 reads CASSLAQEKLFF. As DNA, the CDR3 is TGTGCCAGCAGCTTAGCGCAGGAAAAACTGTTTTTT.

The chain recombines TRBV5-1 with TRBJ1-4; D is perhaps TRBD1 (5 bases). The CDR3 consists of 14 residues. V was clipped by 0 bases and J by 6 bases, with 9 bases between them. CDR1 is SGHRS and CDR2 is YFSETQ in the germline V gene. Here the CDR3 DNA reads TGCGCCAGCAGCTTGGGGGGCAGGGATGAAAAACTGTTTTTT. Protein product: CASSLGGRDEKLFF.

This chain connects TRBV4-3 to TRBJ2-1, with D possibly being TRBD2 (5 bases). Trimming left V 4 bases short and J 2 bases short, with 12 bases between. CDR1 and CDR2 from the germline V gene are LGHNA and YSLEER. This CDR3 comprises 15 residues. Here the CDR3 reads CASSLVAGTYNEQFF. In DNA form, the CDR3 reads TGCGCCAGCAGCCTCGTAGCCGGGACCTACAATGAGCAGTTCTTC.

The rearrangement uses TRBV5-4 and TRBJ2-5, with 8 bases aligning to TRBD1. The CDR3 totals 15 residues. Germline V gene lookup returns CDR1 SGHNT and CDR2 YYREEE (reference sequence). V was pared by 3 bases and J by 4 bases, with 8 bases of the junction left unmatched. CDR3 sequence: CASSSDRDRAETQYF. In DNA form, the CDR3 reads TGTGCCAGCAGCTCGGACAGGGATCGGGCAGAGACCCAGTACTTC.

The chain employs TRBV6-1 and TRBJ2-6; unclear D gene. This CDR3 is 17 amino acids long. Germline V CDR1 and CDR2: MNHNS, SASEGT. The germline V and J ends were trimmed by 2 bases and 4 bases, with 15 bases remaining between them. CDR3 region: CASSEFISLSGANVLTF. The CDR3 DNA follows: TGTGCCAGCAGTGAATTTATCAGTCTCTCGGGGGCCAACGTCCTGACTTTC.

This chain connects TRBV28 to TRBJ1-2, with 12 bases identical to TRBD1. The CDR3 has 16 amino acids. The germline V gene has CDR1 MDHEN and CDR2 SYDVKM. V gave up 3 bases and J gave up 7 bases; unmatched junction bases: 9. The CDR3 is CASSFLRGQGAIGYTF. CDR3 nucleotide sequence: TGTGCCAGCAGTTTTTTAAGGGGACAGGGGGCTATTGGCTACACCTTC.

This chain joins TRBV5-1 and TRBJ2-1; 8 bases map to TRBD1. Trimming at V came to 4 bases and at J to 0 bases, leaving 0 bases not matched to a gene. The CDR3 length is 14 residues. Germline assignment: CDR1 SGHRS and CDR2 YFSETQ. The CDR3 region is CASSDRGSYNEQFF. CDR3 sequence (DNA): TGCGCCAGCAGCGACAGGGGCTCCTACAATGAGCAGTTCTTC. The full variable domain, its missing parts supplied by reference TRBV5-1 and TRBJ2-1, is KAGVTQTPRYLIKTRGQQVTLSCSPISGHRSVSWYQQTPGQGLQFLFEYFSETQRNKGNFPGRFSGRQFSNSRSEMNVSTLELGDSALYLCASSDRGSYNEQFFGPGTRLTVL.

The V gene is TRBV20-1, the J gene TRBJ2-7; 10 bases are a match to TRBD1. The CDR3 extends over 11 amino acids. Per germline, CDR1 DFQATT and CDR2 SNEGSKA (reference sequence). Germline trimming cut 6 bases from V and 7 bases from J; bases unmatched to any gene: 3. DNA for the CDR3: TGCAGTGCCTGGGGACAGGGGGAGCAGTACTTC. Encoded protein: CSAWGQGEQYF.

The chain joins TRBV10-2 to TRBJ1-1; 7 nucleotides line up with TRBD1. With 3 bases clipped from V and 1 base from J, the junction kept 8 bases outside the gene matches. Germline CDR1 WSHSY, CDR2 SAAADI. The CDR3 sequence is 16 residues long. CDR3 sequence (DNA): TGCGCCAGCAGTGAAGCACCAGGGGGACAGAACACTGAAGCTTTCTTT. Encoded protein: CASSEAPGGQNTEAFF.

The V and J genes are TRBV4-3 and TRBJ2-3; D remains unclear. CDR3 length: 14 residues. V was pared by 0 bases and J by 2 bases, with 6 bases between. From germline, CDR1 is LGHNA and CDR2 YSLEER. As DNA, the CDR3 is TGCGCCAGCAGCCAAGATCCCTACACAGATACGCAGTATTTT. Translated: CASSQDPYTDTQYF.

This clone was observed a handful of times. The chain links TRBV29-1 to TRBJ2-7; possible D gene TRBD2, 6 bases. V was shortened by 3 bases and J by 3 bases, with 9 bases between the two germline ends. The length of the CDR3 is 12 residues. CDR1 is SQVTM and CDR2 is ANQGSEA in the germline V gene. The CDR3 nucleotides read TGCAGCGTTGAGAGAGCGGGCTACGAGCAGTACTTC. It encodes CSVERAGYEQYF.

This chain connects TRBV19 to TRBJ1-4; D ambiguous. Germline V gives CDR1 LNHDA, CDR2 SQIVND (reference sequence). This CDR3 is built from 19 residues. The V end lost 4 bases, the J end lost 3 bases, and 24 bases lay between the germline ends. CDR3 sequence: CASSTPARFGGMANEKLFF. The CDR3 DNA sequence: TGTGCCAGTAGTACCCCCGCTCGGTTTGGCGGTATGGCTAATGAAAAACTGTTTTTT.

DNA for the CDR3: TGTGCCAGCAGCTTAGCGAAGGGACAGGGCCTACCGTGGGCTTTCTTT. Translation: CASSLAKGQGLPWAFF. This chain joins TRBV7-2 and TRBJ1-1, with 9 bases aligning to TRBD1. The CDR3 covers 16 residues. Unmatched junction bases numbered 13, after V lost 0 bases and J lost 11 bases. Germline V lookup: CDR1 SGHTA, CDR2 FQGNSA.

This clone occurred a few times. V usage is TRBV30 and J usage is TRBJ2-3, with 7 bases matching TRBD2. Trimming at V came to 3 bases and at J to 5 bases, leaving 11 bases not matched to a gene. Germline V CDR1 and CDR2: GTSNPN, SVGIG (reference sequence). CDR3 size: 15 residues. CDR3 region: CAWRTAGFQEDTQYF. The CDR3 DNA follows: TGTGCCTGGAGAACAGCGGGGTTCCAGGAAGATACGCAGTATTTT.

The CDR3, as DNA: TGTGCCAGCAGCGCCGATGCCGGCTCCAGGGAAGGCTACACCTTC. Its translation is CASSADAGSREGYTF. The chain links TRBV9 to TRBJ1-2; maybe TRBD1 (5 bases). Germline-derived CDR1 and CDR2 are SGDLS and YYNGEE. The CDR3 spans 15 residues. V lost 3 bases, J lost 8 bases, and 20 bases lay in between. The full variable domain, rest sourced from reference TRBV9 and TRBJ1-2, is DSGVTQTPKHLITATGQRVTLRCSPRSGDLSVYWYQQSLDQGLQFLIQYYNGEERAKGNILERFSAQQFPDLHSELNLSSLELGDSALYFCASSADAGSREGYTFGSGTRLTVV.

The genes are TRBV29-1 and TRBJ2-3; D might be TRBD2 (6 bases). Germline CDR1 is SQVTM and CDR2 is ANQGSEA. Trimming left V 7 bases short and J 0 bases short, with 14 bases between. CDR3 length equals 14 residues. The CDR3 nucleotides are TGCAGCGCCAGCGGAGGGATAAGCACAGATACGCAGTATTTT. Protein: CSASGGISTDTQYF.